Below, one TCR beta chain is given with its context. This clone has a single count. Its target antigen remains unknown. No base quality information exists; no much larger clone differs at one position. The CDR3 regions of human TCRbeta chains were subjected to immunosequencing. The paper's data handling went like this. TCRs in the repertoires were matched against a reference library of SARS-CoV-2-specific TCRs that had been generated with the MIRA antigen-specificity platform. Breadth meant the fraction of unique TCRs that were SARS-CoV-2-associated, whereas depth meant the fraction of total T cells that were SARS-CoV-2-associated. Each spike-specific TCR was assigned to its reactive spike region and to a CD4 or CD8 class using the MIRA data. Log10-transformed breadth and depth values were compared by one-way ANOVA with Sidak's multiple comparisons tests. What TCRdb holds here is the immuneACCESS table cut down to in-frame rearrangements. Part of the clones is not present; checked against another copy, under half of the missing clones reflect an unresolved V gene, and the others are unexplained. D and trimming come from the DNA, and the V and J calls and clone size come from that table. For this sample the table gives 90,000 to 150,000 clones, of which approximately 90% were detected only once. Approximately 4.5% of the sample goes to the ten largest clones.

The trim is 0 bases for V and 7 bases for J, with a gap of 12 bases between the germline ends. From the germline V gene, CDR1 is MNHEY and CDR2 is SVGEGT. Counted from cysteine to phenylalanine, this CDR3 has 15 amino acids. Just CDR3 DNA is preserved here, 45 bases in frame from base 1. In the paper's terms, the time point label means: baseline before first vaccination. Vaccinee samples were obtained from the UK trials COV001 and COV002, which included a single-blind randomized controlled phase 2/3 trial of AZD1222 (ChAdOx1 nCoV-19) in healthy adults. Trial participant PBMC samples were collected at day 0 and day 28 after the second dose for TCRbeta chain sequencing. The sample belongs to a study of T cell responses to AZD1222 COVID-19 vaccine (dated by TCRdb to the early 2020s). For context, the study as a whole: AZD1222 recipients given second doses at about 4 weeks or at about 12 weeks were pooled, since spike-specific TCR depth and breadth were not found to differ between the two schedules. A total of just over 230 trial participants underwent TCR sequencing, of whom roughly 210 had received two doses of AZD1222 and 26 had received two doses of the MenACWY control vaccine. Trial participants were enrolled by age into subgroups of 18-55, 56-69 and 70-plus years, and around 150, 28 and 57 TCR-sequenced participants, respectively, were included in these subgroups. General findings and caveats noted by the study authors: Reportedly, close to half of the unique spike-specific TCRs recognized epitopes lying outside the regions that are mutated in the B.1.351 and B.1.1.7 variants. Participants were mostly white British and included more females than males, and it was suggested by the authors that clonal diversity may have been underestimated. Conclusions about previously exposed vaccinees are limited because only a handful of AZD1222 recipients were SARS-CoV-2 seropositive at baseline. Spike-specific TCR breadth and depth rose significantly after two AZD1222 doses compared with day 0 and with MenACWY recipients. The vaccine-associated CD4 TCRs covered the entire spike protein, and the dominant responses fell in regions 160-218 and 743-854. Because no day 14 peak-response samples were available, the repertoires could be characterized only after the peak T cell response. In the small 56-69-year group, the increase in depth fell short of significance, most likely because of low power.

This receptor was identified in an adult in good health. The chain is assembled from TRBV6-2 or TRBV6-3 and TRBJ2-2, with an unclear D gene assignment. The sample was peripheral blood, taken on day 0 of AZD1222 vaccination. CDR3 region: CASSYSKWPVGELFF. The DNA sequence follows: TGTGCCAGCAGTTACTCAAAGTGGCCAGTCGGGGAGCTGTTTTTT.